This T cell receptor (beta chain) was recorded in a study of cytotoxic CD8 clonotypes in ibrutinib-treated CLL. Clones were sequenced by immunoSEQ multiplex PCR, and TCRdb holds only the in-frame ones, with some missing. Among just over 200,000 clones listed, 65% to 80% were seen once. Findings of the study overall: Progressing and sustained-remission patients had different sampling times.

The length of the CDR3 is 15 residues. The trim removed 7 bases at V and 3 bases at J, leaving 9 bases unmatched. CDR1 and CDR2 (germline): MNHNY, SVGAGI (reference sequence). Details on this clone: Its antigen is undetermined.

This sequence originates from a human donor with chronic lymphocytic leukemia. The material sequenced was PBMCs, taken after 12 months of ibrutinib treatment. The chain is built from TRBV6-6 and TRBJ2-5, with 9 bases aligning to TRBD2. The CDR3 loop reads CASKDTASGEETQYF. In nucleotides, the CDR3 is TGTGCCAGCAAAGATACGGCTAGCGGGGAAGAGACCCAGTACTTC.